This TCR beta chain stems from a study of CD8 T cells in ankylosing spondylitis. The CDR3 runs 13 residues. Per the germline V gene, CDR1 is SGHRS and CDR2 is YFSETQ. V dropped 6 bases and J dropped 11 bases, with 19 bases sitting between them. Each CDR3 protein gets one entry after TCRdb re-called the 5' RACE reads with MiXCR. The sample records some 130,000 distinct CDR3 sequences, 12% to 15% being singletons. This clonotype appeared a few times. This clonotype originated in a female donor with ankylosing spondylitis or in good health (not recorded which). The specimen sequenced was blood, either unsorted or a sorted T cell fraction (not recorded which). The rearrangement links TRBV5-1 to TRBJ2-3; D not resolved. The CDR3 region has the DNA TGCGCCAGCAACGGCGAGACTGGTGTAGAGCAGTATTTT. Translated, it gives CASNGETGVEQYF.